The rows below give T cell receptor beta chains drawn from one sample of a study of identical twins. TCRdb analysed the 5' RACE reads with MiXCR anew, one entry per CDR3 protein. In the table there are roughly 720,000 distinct CDR3 sequences, 15% to 20% of which are singletons. These data are also associated with another study on T cells expressing NK-cell markers.

Input material: PBMCs. Receptors were obtained from a young woman in good health. CDR3s include the opening cysteine and the closing phenylalanine or tryptophan. Fields, in order: clone size, V gene, J gene, D gene, CDR3 DNA, CDR3 protein. D genes are given only for firm matches. A clone size is listed for some rows: how often the clone was seen (once, few, many), or a class if it is expanded.

abundance: .
v_gene: TRBV10-1
j_gene: TRBJ2-5
d_gene: TRBD2
CDR3nt: TGCGCCAGCAGCATCAGGGTTGGCGGGGGAGAGACCCAGTACTTC
CDR3aa: CASSIRVGGGETQYF

abundance: .
v_gene: TRBV20-1
j_gene: TRBJ1-1
d_gene: .
CDR3nt: TGCAGTGCTAGAGGAGATCGGTTTGGAGCTTTCTTT
CDR3aa: CSARGDRFGAFF

abundance: few
v_gene: TRBV3-1
j_gene: TRBJ2-7
d_gene: TRBD2
CDR3nt: TGTGCCAGCAGCCAAGGCGGGAGGTACTACGAGCAGTACTTC
CDR3aa: CASSQGGRYYEQYF

abundance: few
v_gene: TRBV7-2
j_gene: TRBJ2-7
d_gene: .
CDR3nt: TGTGCCAGCAGCTCTGGAGCCCACGAGCAGTACTTC
CDR3aa: CASSSGAHEQYF

abundance: few
v_gene: TRBV10-3
j_gene: TRBJ2-1
d_gene: .
CDR3nt: TGTGCCACGAAAATTAGGAACGCCTACAATGAGCAGTTCTTC
CDR3aa: CATKIRNAYNEQFF

abundance: few
v_gene: TRBV28
j_gene: TRBJ2-7
d_gene: .
CDR3nt: TGTGCCAGCAGTCCCGACGGAACCTGGTCCGGCGAGCAGTACTTC
CDR3aa: CASSPDGTWSGEQYF

abundance: many
v_gene: TRBV7-9
j_gene: TRBJ2-5
d_gene: TRBD1
CDR3nt: TGTGCCAGCAGCCCTCGACAGGGGGCGAATCAAGAGACCCAGTACTTC
CDR3aa: CASSPRQGANQETQYF

abundance: .
v_gene: TRBV5-6
j_gene: TRBJ2-3
d_gene: .
CDR3nt: TGTGCCAGCAGCGGACGGACCGACCTGGGGGGAGGAGATACGCAGTATTTT
CDR3aa: CASSGRTDLGGGDTQYF

abundance: .
v_gene: TRBV27
j_gene: TRBJ2-7
d_gene: .
CDR3nt: TGTGCCAGCAGTTTATTACCCGCCTACGAGCAGTACTTC
CDR3aa: CASSLLPAYEQYF

abundance: few
v_gene: TRBV10-2
j_gene: TRBJ2-1
d_gene: .
CDR3nt: TGCGCCAGCAGTAAAGGGGGGGCTAGCGGATACAATGAGCAGTTCTTC
CDR3aa: CASSKGGASGYNEQFF

abundance: .
v_gene: TRBV3-1
j_gene: TRBJ2-7
d_gene: .
CDR3nt: TGTGCCAGCAGCCAAGGGGCGGGAAGCTCCTACGAGCAGTACTTC
CDR3aa: CASSQGAGSSYEQYF

abundance: many
v_gene: TRBV29-1
j_gene: TRBJ2-1
d_gene: TRBD2
CDR3nt: TGCAGCGTTGGGGGGACTAGCGGGATCAATGAGCAGTTCTTC
CDR3aa: CSVGGTSGINEQFF

abundance: few
v_gene: TRBV12-5
j_gene: TRBJ2-7
d_gene: .
CDR3nt: TGTGCTAGTGGTTTGTCCGCCAGGAACGAGCAGTACTTC
CDR3aa: CASGLSARNEQYF

abundance: .
v_gene: TRBV9
j_gene: TRBJ1-2
d_gene: .
CDR3nt: TGTGCCAGCAGCCGGACCGGGACGAAAGACTCAGTGCTTTTC
CDR3aa: CASSRTGTKDSVLF

abundance: .
v_gene: TRBV12-3/TRBV12-4
j_gene: TRBJ1-1
d_gene: .
CDR3nt: TGTGCCAGCAGCTGGGGAGGGGGGAACACTGAAGCTTTCTTT
CDR3aa: CASSWGGGNTEAFF

abundance: once
v_gene: TRBV29-1
j_gene: TRBJ1-3
d_gene: .
CDR3nt: TGCAGCGTAACTGGACCTGGAAACACCATATATTTT
CDR3aa: CSVTGPGNTIYF

abundance: .
v_gene: TRBV28
j_gene: TRBJ2-7
d_gene: TRBD1
CDR3nt: TGTGCCAGCCGCAGGGACAGGGGGAACTACGAGCAGTACTTC
CDR3aa: CASRRDRGNYEQYF

abundance: .
v_gene: TRBV29-1
j_gene: TRBJ2-7
d_gene: .
CDR3nt: TGCAGCGTTGCTGCGCCTCTTGGCGAGCAGTACTTC
CDR3aa: CSVAAPLGEQYF

abundance: .
v_gene: TRBV2
j_gene: TRBJ1-6
d_gene: .
CDR3nt: TGTGCCAGCACCCGGGTTCTTAATTCACCCCTCCACTTT
CDR3aa: CASTRVLNSPLHF

abundance: few
v_gene: TRBV7-2
j_gene: TRBJ2-1
d_gene: .
CDR3nt: TGTGCCAGCAGTTGGGACCGAACTCAGAATGAGCAGTTCTTC
CDR3aa: CASSWDRTQNEQFF

abundance: .
v_gene: TRBV7-2
j_gene: TRBJ2-3
d_gene: .
CDR3nt: TGTGCCAGCAGCTTACGGGGACACCCCAGCACAGATACGCAGTATTTT
CDR3aa: CASSLRGHPSTDTQYF

abundance: .
v_gene: TRBV6-1
j_gene: TRBJ1-6
d_gene: .
CDR3nt: TGTGCCAGCAGAGATACATGGTATTCCCTCCACTTT
CDR3aa: CASRDTWYSLHF

abundance: .
v_gene: TRBV12-3/TRBV12-4
j_gene: TRBJ2-3
d_gene: .
CDR3nt: TGTGCCAGCAGTTTCGGCCACACAGATACGCAGTATTTT
CDR3aa: CASSFGHTDTQYF

abundance: many
v_gene: TRBV12-3/TRBV12-4
j_gene: TRBJ2-7
d_gene: TRBD1
CDR3nt: TGTGCCAGCAGTAGAACAGGGGAGAGCTCCTACGAGCAGTACTTC
CDR3aa: CASSRTGESSYEQYF

abundance: few
v_gene: TRBV7-9
j_gene: TRBJ1-6
d_gene: .
CDR3nt: TGTGCCAGCAGCTTATTGGGCAGGGATAATTCACCCCTCCACTTT
CDR3aa: CASSLLGRDNSPLHF

abundance: few
v_gene: TRBV18
j_gene: TRBJ2-1
d_gene: TRBD2
CDR3nt: TGTGCCAGCTCACCGCGGGGGATAAGCTCCTACAATGAGCAGTTCTTC
CDR3aa: CASSPRGISSYNEQFF

abundance: .
v_gene: TRBV7-2
j_gene: TRBJ2-2
d_gene: TRBD2
CDR3nt: TGTGCCAGCAGCCCCCGGGGGGGAGGGAACACCGGGGAGCTGTTTTTT
CDR3aa: CASSPRGGGNTGELFF

abundance: .
v_gene: TRBV7-8
j_gene: TRBJ2-3
d_gene: .
CDR3nt: TGTGCCAGCAGCTTAGTTATTAATACGCAGTATTTT
CDR3aa: CASSLVINTQYF

abundance: .
v_gene: TRBV6-1
j_gene: TRBJ2-4
d_gene: TRBD2
CDR3nt: TGTGCCAGCAGTCTTTGGACTAGCGGGGGGATAGCCAAAAACATTCAGTACTTC
CDR3aa: CASSLWTSGGIAKNIQYF

abundance: few
v_gene: TRBV6-1
j_gene: TRBJ1-2
d_gene: .
CDR3nt: TGTGCCAGCAAGGGCATGGGGTATACTAACTATGGCTACACCTTC
CDR3aa: CASKGMGYTNYGYTF

abundance: few
v_gene: TRBV15
j_gene: TRBJ2-1
d_gene: TRBD1
CDR3nt: TGTGCCACCAGCAGACTAACCGGGACAGGGGGAAGTGGGCTGATCTTC
CDR3aa: CATSRLTGTGGSGLIF

abundance: few
v_gene: TRBV12-3/TRBV12-4
j_gene: TRBJ2-7
d_gene: TRBD2
CDR3nt: TGTGCCAGCAGTATTAGCGGGAGGAGCTACGAGCAGTACTTC
CDR3aa: CASSISGRSYEQYF

abundance: once
v_gene: TRBV27
j_gene: TRBJ1-6
d_gene: .
CDR3nt: TGTGCCAGCAGCAACCTCATAACAGGGAAACCCCTCCACTTT
CDR3aa: CASSNLITGKPLHF